The 21 T cell receptor beta chains below come from one sample, sequenced in a study of T cells in Graves' hyperthyroidism and ophthalmopathy. TCR beta CDR3 regions were amplified from RNA transcripts. The study used the HTBI primer set for a first-round RT-PCR of the TCR CDR3. TCRdb re-called the multiplex PCR reads with MiXCR, one entry per CDR3 protein. The top ten clones hold roughly 24% of a sample with 280,000 or so distinct CDR3 sequences, around 25% of them seen once. Source material: blood. The receptors were sampled from a man between 40 and 49 years old with Graves' hyperthyroidism that later progressed to Graves' ophthalmopathy.

The chain couples TRBV6-1 to TRBJ1-1; D ambiguous. V was pared by 2 bases and J by 7 bases, with 17 bases between. The CDR3 has 15 amino acids. Germline CDR1 is MNHNS and CDR2 is SASEGT. CDR3 in DNA: TGTGCCAGCAGTGAATATCCAGGAAACGCTTTTGAAGCTTTCTTT. It encodes CASSEYPGNAFEAFF.

This clonotype showed up many times. The chain carries TRBV27 and TRBJ1-1, with unresolved D. Per germline, CDR1 MNHEY and CDR2 SMNVEV (reference sequence). This CDR3 spans 13 amino acids. V was cut by 7 bases and J by 3 bases, with 12 bases left in between. CDR3 residues: CASKFGGDTEAFF. In DNA form, the CDR3 reads TGTGCCAGCAAGTTTGGAGGCGACACTGAAGCTTTCTTT.

This chain joins TRBV6-2 or TRBV6-3 and TRBJ2-7, with a weak D call TRBD1 (5 bases). V gave up 2 bases and J gave up 5 bases, with 10 bases separating them. Germline V gives CDR1 MNHEY, CDR2 SVGEGT. The CDR3 runs to 13 residues. Here the CDR3 reads CASSYQSRDEQYF. CDR3 coding DNA: TGTGCCAGCAGTTACCAGTCCAGGGACGAGCAGTACTTC.

This clonotype has a count of ten or more. The V and J genes are TRBV10-3 and TRBJ2-5, with TRBD1 identical over 9 bases. Unmatched junction bases numbered 7, after V lost 6 bases and J lost 5 bases. The CDR3 has 14 amino acids. Germline CDR1 ENHRY, CDR2 SYGVKD. The CDR3 spells CAIRGQGGRETQYF. The CDR3, as DNA: TGTGCCATCAGGGGACAGGGAGGTCGGGAGACCCAGTACTTC.

This clonotype came up many times. This could be a read error, since a much larger clone is one nucleotide away. This sequence joins TRBV11-2 and TRBJ2-7; D is perhaps TRBD1 or TRBD2 (5 bases each). The CDR3 sequence is 14 residues long. Germline values: CDR1 SGHAT, CDR2 FQNNGV. V lost 5 bases to trimming and J lost 7 bases, with 18 bases between them. The DNA for the CDR3 is TGTGCCAGCAGCACCTGGGGCGGCAAGCGGGAGCAGTACTTC. This encodes CASSTWGGKREQYF.

This clonotype came up many times. V usage is TRBV6-1 and J usage is TRBJ2-2; TRBD2 agrees at 11 bases. CDR1 and CDR2 from the germline V gene are MNHNS and SASEGT. The J segment lost 3 bases and the V segment lost 6 bases, leaving 3 bases of the junction unmatched. The CDR3 is 15 amino acids. The CDR3 DNA follows: TGTGCCAGCAGCTTGGGACTAGCGGACACCGGGGAGCTGTTTTTT. Translation gives CASSLGLADTGELFF.

Many counts were recorded for this clonotype. The gene calls are TRBV18 and TRBJ2-7; a possible D gene is TRBD2 (6 bases). The germline CDR1 and CDR2 sequences are KGHSH and LQKENI. The CDR3 extends over 14 amino acids. V was trimmed by 4 bases and J by 2 bases, leaving 12 bases between them. The CDR3, as DNA: TGTGCCAGCTCACGGGGCGGGGAAACCTACGAGCAGTACTTC. Protein: CASSRGGETYEQYF.

This clonotype appeared a few times. The rearrangement links TRBV13 to TRBJ2-7; D is ambiguous. The CDR3 totals 14 residues. Germline assignment: CDR1 PRHDT and CDR2 FYEKMQ (reference sequence). V lost 3 bases, J lost 4 bases, and 13 bases lay in between. CDR3 in amino acids: CASSFLSHRYEQYF. For the CDR3, the DNA is TGTGCCAGCAGCTTCCTTTCCCATCGTTACGAGCAGTACTTC.

This clonotype has a count of ten or more. The chain is built from TRBV29-1 and TRBJ2-5, with D maybe TRBD2 (7 bases). Trimming stripped 5 bases from V and 5 bases from J, with 15 bases between. Looked up from germline, CDR1 is SQVTM and CDR2 is ANQGSEA. The CDR3 runs to 13 residues. The CDR3 nucleotides read TGCAGCGTTCGGGGGGCAAGGATGGAGACCCAGTACTTC. Amino acid sequence: CSVRGARMETQYF.

This clonotype was observed at least ten times. Here the CDR3 DNA reads TGTGCCAGCAGCTTTTATTCGGAAACAGATCGAGAGACCCAGTACTTC. It translates to CASSFYSETDRETQYF. The chain carries TRBV11-2 and TRBJ2-5; D is ambiguous. Germline CDR1 SGHAT, CDR2 FQNNGV. The CDR3 extends over 16 amino acids. V was clipped by 3 bases and J by 4 bases, with 18 bases between them.

This clonotype has at least ten counts. Here the CDR3 omits its conserved ending phenylalanine or tryptophan, so a read error is the likely source. The genes are TRBV20-1 and TRBJ2-7; 11 bases agree with TRBD2. Looked up from germline, CDR1 is DFQATT and CDR2 is SNEGSKA (reference sequence). This CDR3 region has 14 residues. V lost 5 bases, J lost 2 bases, and 5 bases stayed unmatched. The CDR3 bases are TGCAGTGCTCACGGGACTAGCGGAACCTACGAGCAGTACCTC. Its protein is CSAHGTSGTYEQYL.

The table lists this clonotype with many counts. This sequence joins TRBV28 and TRBJ2-7; tentatively, D is TRBD1 (6 bases). Trimming took 8 bases from V and 1 from J, leaving 15 bases between them. The CDR3 has 14 residues. The germline V gene has CDR1 MDHEN and CDR2 SYDVKM. CDR3 sequence: CASAGTIDSYEQYF. The DNA of the CDR3 is TGTGCCAGCGCCGGGACAATAGATTCCTACGAGCAGTACTTC.

CDR3 in amino acids: CASSTEPTNTEAFF. CDR3 coding DNA: TGTGCCAGCAGTACGGAACCTACGAACACTGAAGCTTTCTTT. The chain couples TRBV28 to TRBJ1-1, with unresolved D. Germline CDR1 MDHEN, CDR2 SYDVKM. This CDR3 comprises 14 residues. The ends were cut back, 5 bases at V and 1 base at J, with 11 bases in the middle.

There are many counts of this clonotype. V and J are TRBV28 and TRBJ2-5, with D perhaps matching TRBD2 (5 bases). Trimming left V 4 bases short and J 2 bases short, with 11 bases between. Germline CDR1 is MDHEN and CDR2 is SYDVKM. The CDR3 sequence is 14 residues long. The CDR3 DNA is TGTGCCAGCAGTTCTCTGCGGGCACAAGAGACCCAGTACTTC. This codes for CASSSLRAQETQYF.

The chain joins TRBV28 to TRBJ2-5, with D tentatively TRBD2 (6 bases). CDR1 and CDR2 from the germline V gene are MDHEN and SYDVKM. The V and J ends lost 3 bases and 5 bases respectively, with 22 bases between them. The CDR3 loop spans 17 amino acids. The CDR3 DNA reads TGTGCCAGCAGTTTCCCAAACAACGGGAGTACGAGGGAGACCCAGTACTTC. This sequence encodes CASSFPNNGSTRETQYF.

This clonotype was detected many times. This chain links TRBV28 with TRBJ1-5; no definite D call. The CDR3 runs 17 residues. Germline assignment: CDR1 MDHEN and CDR2 SYDVKM. V lost 0 bases and J 4 bases, leaving 16 bases between the germline ends. The CDR3 nucleotides read TGTGCCAGCAGTTTATGGGCAGCTCAAAAGCCTAATCAGCCCCAGCATTTT. This translates into CASSLWAAQKPNQPQHF.

This clonotype was recorded a few times. The chain links TRBV19 to TRBJ2-5; 7 bases are shared with TRBD2. CDR3 length: 14 amino acids. CDR1 LNHDA and CDR2 SQIVND come from the germline V gene (reference sequence). The junction had 7 bases not matched to a gene; V was cut back by 4 bases and J by 5 bases. CDR3 coding DNA: TGTGCCAGTAGTAATGGCGGGAGTGAGGAGACCCAGTACTTC. Residues: CASSNGGSEETQYF.

This clonotype was observed many times. The chain recombines TRBV12-3 or TRBV12-4 with TRBJ2-7, with TRBD1 identical over 9 bases. This CDR3 spans 15 amino acids. J was trimmed by 3 bases and V by 6 bases; bases with no gene match: 9. The CDR3 DNA sequence: TGTGCCAGCAGCTTGGGACAGGGTGGGTACTACGAGCAGTACTTC. Translating gives CASSLGQGGYYEQYF.

This clonotype has at least ten counts. The rearrangement joins TRBV7-9 to TRBJ1-1; 7 nucleotides line up with TRBD1. CDR3 size: 13 residues. V lost 5 bases to trimming and J lost 5 bases; unmatched junction nucleotides: 5. CDR1 and CDR2 from the germline V gene are SEHNR and FQNEAQ (reference sequence). CDR3 sequence reads: CASSQTGRTEAFF. CDR3 in DNA: TGTGCCAGCAGCCAGACAGGGCGGACTGAAGCTTTCTTT.

In this sample, this clonotype turned up many times. The chain carries TRBV6-5 and TRBJ1-2; no definite D call. The CDR3 covers 12 residues. From germline, CDR1 is MNHEY and CDR2 SVGAGI. V dropped 0 bases and J dropped 8 bases, with 7 bases sitting between them. CDR3 sequence reads: CASSYSGTGYTF. The CDR3 DNA follows: TGTGCCAGCAGTTACTCCGGCACGGGCTACACCTTC.

This sequence joins TRBV19 and TRBJ2-7; D gene unclear. The CDR3 is 15 residues long. Germline lookup yields CDR1 LNHDA and CDR2 SQIVND (reference sequence). V dropped 5 bases and J dropped 1 base, with 15 bases sitting between them. This CDR3 reads CASSLGPHGSYEQYF. DNA for the CDR3: TGTGCCAGTAGTCTTGGGCCCCACGGTTCCTACGAGCAGTACTTC.